The 17 T cell receptor beta chains below come from one sample, sequenced in a study of blood T cell repertoires in COVID-19. Assay: immunoSEQ multiplex PCR; the TCRdb copy retains only in-frame clones and omits some. This sample has about 250,000 clones; approximately 84% occur once, and the top ten carry over 1.5%. The sequenced material came from PBMCs or T cells enriched from blood (not recorded which). Receptors originate from a man in his forties who had recovered from COVID-19.

The chain recombines TRBV29-1 with TRBJ1-2, with D tentatively TRBD1 (6 bases). V was clipped by 0 bases and J by 3 bases, with 11 bases between them. The CDR3 contains 14 residues. Looked up from germline, CDR1 is SQVTM and CDR2 is ANQGSEA. As DNA, the CDR3 is TGCAGCGTTGAAGAGGGGGGGGCGTACTATGGCTACACCTTC. This codes for CSVEEGGAYYGYTF. Full variable domain (remainder filled in from reference TRBV29-1 and TRBJ1-2): SAVISQKPSRDICQRGTSLTIQCQVDSQVTMMFWYRQQPGQSLTLIATANQGSEATYESGFVIDKFPISRPNLTFSTLTVSNMSPEDSSIYLCSVEEGGAYYGYTFGSGTRLTVV.

This rearrangement joins TRBV7-9 to TRBJ2-5; TRBD2 matches 11 bases. This CDR3 has 16 amino acids. Germline loops: CDR1 SEHNR, CDR2 FQNEAQ (reference sequence). The J segment lost 2 bases and the V segment lost 5 bases, leaving 7 bases of the junction unmatched. CDR3 residues: CASSRPGLAEQETQYF. The CDR3 bases are TGTGCCAGCAGCCGCCCGGGACTAGCGGAACAAGAGACCCAGTACTTC.

The gene calls are TRBV11-2 and TRBJ1-6; D might be TRBD1 (6 bases). The length of the CDR3 is 15 residues. Trimming cost V 1 base and J 9 bases, with 13 bases left between them. Germline lookup yields CDR1 SGHAT and CDR2 FQNNGV. CDR3 in amino acids: CASSLVGQLSSPLHF. In DNA, the CDR3 is TGTGCCAGCAGCTTAGTAGGACAGTTGAGTTCACCCCTCCACTTT.

The rearrangement joins TRBV11-3 to TRBJ2-7, with D tentatively TRBD1 (6 bases). The CDR3 length is 14 residues. Germline values: CDR1 SGHNT, CDR2 YENEEA. The V end lost 5 bases, the J end lost 2 bases, and 13 bases lay between the germline ends. As DNA, the CDR3 is TGTGCCAGCAGCCCCAGACCAGGGGCCTACGAGCAGTACTTC. Its translation is CASSPRPGAYEQYF.

The chain employs TRBV18 and TRBJ1-1, with 7 bases matching TRBD1. This CDR3 is 16 amino acids long. The trim removed 4 bases at V and 0 bases at J, leaving 8 bases unmatched. Germline V CDR1 and CDR2: KGHSH, LQKENI. In nucleotides, the CDR3 is TGTGCCAGCTCACTAGACAGGGCCTTCCTGAACACTGAAGCTTTCTTT. Translating it yields CASSLDRAFLNTEAFF.

The chain links TRBV3-1 (or the pseudogene TRBV3-2) to TRBJ2-7; a weak D match, TRBD1 (6 bases). The germline gives CDR1 LGHDT, CDR2 YNNKEL (reference sequence). This CDR3 is built from 14 residues. The germline V and J ends were trimmed by 1 base and 0 bases, with 7 bases remaining between them. CDR3 amino acids: CASSQGDNSYEQYF. The DNA of the CDR3 is TGTGCCAGCAGCCAAGGGGACAACTCCTACGAGCAGTACTTC.

The gene calls are TRBV7-2 and TRBJ2-7, with TRBD2 as a possible D gene (6 bases). Per the germline V gene, CDR1 is SGHTA and CDR2 is FQGNSA. The V end was cut by 5 bases, the J end by 7 bases, with 15 bases between. The CDR3 loop spans 13 amino acids. The CDR3 region has the DNA TGTGCCAGCAGCCCGCCCCCGGGGGTAGAGCAGTACTTC. This encodes CASSPPPGVEQYF.

This sequence joins TRBV9 and TRBJ1-5; the match to TRBD1 covers 8 bases. V lost 0 bases to trimming and J lost 7 bases; unmatched junction nucleotides: 6. This CDR3 contains 15 residues. CDR1 and CDR2 (germline): SGDLS, YYNGEE. The CDR3 DNA sequence: TGTGCCAGCAGCGTAGGGACAGGGTATGGCCAGCCCCAGCATTTT. It codes for CASSVGTGYGQPQHF.

This clone has a single count. The chain couples TRBV9 to TRBJ2-3, with D hard to call. The CDR3 runs 10 residues. CDR1 is SGDLS and CDR2 is YYNGEE in the germline V gene. Trimming shortened V by 6 bases and J by 5 bases, and 4 bases separated the two germline ends. In DNA, the CDR3 is TGTGCCAGCAACTTAGATACGCAGTATTTT. Its protein is CASNLDTQYF.

The chain joins TRBV27 to TRBJ1-2; 7 nucleotides match TRBD1. V shed 5 bases and J 2 bases; nucleotides not matched to a gene: 8. This CDR3 has 15 residues. The germline V gene has CDR1 MNHEY and CDR2 SMNVEV (reference sequence). The CDR3 loop is CASSPTPGGNYGYTF. The CDR3 DNA follows: TGTGCCAGCAGTCCCACCCCAGGGGGGAACTATGGCTACACCTTC.

The chain links TRBV9 to TRBJ1-2; D gene uncertain. Germline V gives CDR1 SGDLS, CDR2 YYNGEE. Trimming stripped 0 bases from V and 7 bases from J, with 16 bases between. This CDR3 has 15 residues. As DNA, the CDR3 is TGTGCCAGCAGCGTAGAATCGCCCGCGATGAGTGGCTACACCTTC. Translated, it gives CASSVESPAMSGYTF.

V usage is TRBV5-6 and J usage is TRBJ2-1, with 8 bases matching TRBD2. In germline, CDR1 is SGHDT, CDR2 YYEEEE. The CDR3 spans 14 residues. Unmatched junction bases numbered 14, after V lost 4 bases and J lost 14 bases. DNA for the CDR3: TGTGCCAGCAGCCTCGCGGGAGGTTCTCCTAGGGAGTTCTTC. This gives the protein CASSLAGGSPREFF.

The chain couples TRBV11-1 to TRBJ2-3, with unresolved D. CDR1 and CDR2 from the germline V gene are SGHAT and FQDESV (reference sequence). Deletions cut 4 bases from V and 0 bases from J, with 14 bases between. This CDR3 has 16 residues. Here the CDR3 DNA reads TGTGCCAGCAGCTCAGCCCGGGTCTCTAGCACAGATACGCAGTATTTT. Its translation is CASSSARVSSTDTQYF. The complete variable domain, with remaining parts taken from reference TRBV11-1 and TRBJ2-3, reads EAEVAQSPRYKITEKSQAVAFWCDPISGHATLYWYRQILGQGPELLVQFQDESVVDDSQLPKDRFSAERLKGVDSTLKIQPAELGDSAMYLCASSSARVSSTDTQYFGPGTRLTVL.

The chain couples TRBV28 to TRBJ1-2, with 9 positions matching TRBD1. The CDR3 consists of 13 residues. The germline gives CDR1 MDHEN, CDR2 SYDVKM. J gave up 7 bases and V 7 bases, and 7 bases lay outside the gene matches. Here the CDR3 reads CASTSGTGSGYTF. Here the CDR3 DNA reads TGTGCCAGCACCTCCGGGACAGGGTCTGGCTACACCTTC.

This clone was recorded only once. This chain joins TRBV19 and TRBJ1-6; 8 bases map to TRBD1. The CDR3 covers 15 residues. Per the germline V gene, CDR1 is LNHDA and CDR2 is SQIVND (reference sequence). The V segment lost 6 bases and the J segment 3 bases; nucleotides outside the gene matches: 4. The CDR3 nucleotides are TGTGCCAGTAGCGACAGGGGACTCTATAATTCACCCCTCCACTTT. This codes for CASSDRGLYNSPLHF.

This clone was observed a few times. The V call is TRBV19, the J call TRBJ2-6; D might be TRBD1 (6 bases). There are 16 residues in the CDR3. Per the germline V gene, CDR1 is LNHDA and CDR2 is SQIVND (reference sequence). With 5 bases removed from V and 1 base from J, the gap between germline ends came to 12 bases. Here the CDR3 DNA reads TGTGCCAGTAGTGTACAGGGAAGATCTGGGGCCAACGTCCTGACTTTC. Translation: CASSVQGRSGANVLTF.

This clone came up once. This chain's CDR3 is CASSRGSSYNEQFF. The CDR3 coding sequence is TGTGCCAGCAGCCGAGGGAGCTCCTACAATGAGCAGTTCTTC. The chain couples TRBV27 to TRBJ2-1, with a possible D match to TRBD2 (5 bases). This CDR3 is 14 amino acids long. Trimming cost V 6 bases and J 0 bases, with 9 bases left between them. CDR1 is MNHEY, CDR2 SMNVEV, per germline (reference sequence).